This TCR beta chain comes out of a study of blood T cell repertoires in COVID-19. About the study: Some COVID-19 samples were acute and others convalescent; all came from the United States, Italy and Spain. T cells, B-cell-depleted T cells, or PBMCs supplied cDNA or gDNA.

This CDR3 has 15 amino acids. Germline V CDR1 and CDR2: LGHDT, YNNKEL (reference sequence). The V and J ends lost 4 bases and 4 bases, in that order; junction bases with no gene match: 3. The table came from immunoSEQ multiplex PCR; TCRdb's copy has only in-frame clones and leaves some out. The sample yields about 410,000 clones, 86% seen once. Sequencing was carried out using peripheral blood. The chain joins TRBV3-1 (or the pseudogene TRBV3-2) to TRBJ1-4, with TRBD1 identical over 10 bases. This TCR was recovered from a woman in her 30s with active or convalescent COVID-19. The CDR3 sequence: CASSPGTGDNEKLFF. CDR3 bases: TGTGCCAGCAGCCCAGGGACAGGGGATAATGAAAAACTGTTTTTT.